This is a list of T cell receptor beta chains from one sample in a study of beta chain features in type 1 diabetes. TCRdb's copy holds only in-frame clones and misses some; the assay was immunoSEQ multiplex PCR. Seen here are 350,000 or so clones, around a fifth observed once, and the top ten hold approximately 0.041%. The source material was naive CD4+ T cells from blood. All receptors derive from a woman under 30 in good health. Each CDR3 is given with its conserved first and last residue. A D gene is named only where the DNA matches it firmly.

D | J | V | length | DNA | CDR3
- | TRBJ2-6 | TRBV27 | 15 | TGTGCCAGCAGTTTATGGGGGACAGGGGCCAACGTCCTGACTTTC | CASSLWGTGANVLTF
- | TRBJ2-1 | TRBV7-8 | 14 | TGTGCCAGCAGCAAACAGGGGGGGTTGAATGAGCAGTTCTTC | CASSKQGGLNEQFF
- | TRBJ1-6 | TRBV7-9 | 17 | TGTGCCAGCAGCTTAGGGGGCCTGGGCTCCTATAATTCACCCCTCCACTTT | CASSLGGLGSYNSPLHF
- | TRBJ2-3 | TRBV7-8 | 14 | TGTGCCAGCAGCTCGAGCTCCTTGACAGATACGCAGTATTTT | CASSSSSLTDTQYF
TRBD1 | TRBJ2-5 | TRBV30 | 13 | TGTGCCTGGAGTGGGTCCGACAGGGGGACCCAGTACTTC | CAWSGSDRGTQYF
- | TRBJ2-5 | TRBV13 | 12 | TGTGCCAGCAGCTTGGACAGAGAGACCCAGTACTTC | CASSLDRETQYF
- | TRBJ2-2 | TRBV7-3 | 14 | TGTGCCAGCAGCTCAGGGATCCCGACCGGGGAGCTGTTTTTT | CASSSGIPTGELFF
TRBD1 | TRBJ1-2 | TRBV27 | 14 | TGTGCCAGCACTCGGACCGGGACAGGGTTTGGCTACACCTTC | CASTRTGTGFGYTF
- | TRBJ1-2 | TRBV2 | 11 | TGTGCCAGCGGGGGCGGATATGGCTACACCTTC | CASGGGYGYTF
TRBD2 | TRBJ2-1 | TRBV9 | 16 | TGTGCCAGCAGCGTAGAGGCGGTAGCGGGAGCAAATGAGCAGTTCTTC | CASSVEAVAGANEQFF